One and the same sample provided the 8 T cell receptor beta chains below, sequenced in a study of blood T cell repertoires in COVID-19. Libraries were prepared by immunoSEQ multiplex PCR; TCRdb keeps only in-frame clonotypes and omits some of them. The sample contains 250,000 to 300,000 clones, approximately 91% of which appear only once. Sequencing was done on a sample of peripheral blood. Receptors were obtained from a woman aged 60-70 years with acute or convalescent COVID-19.

This chain uses TRBV24-1 with TRBJ2-2; 8 bases map to TRBD1. This CDR3 comprises 16 residues. Germline values: CDR1 KGHDR, CDR2 SFDVKD. Trimming removed 4 bases from V and 2 bases from J; junction bases left unmatched: 5. The CDR3 sequence is CATSDPGTGNTGELFF. CDR3 sequence (DNA): TGTGCCACCAGTGACCCCGGGACAGGAAACACCGGGGAGCTGTTTTTT.

V gene TRBV9 combines with J gene TRBJ1-4; D is possibly TRBD1 (5 bases). V lost 1 base to trimming and J lost 7 bases, with 14 bases between them. The CDR3 consists of 15 residues. Germline V CDR1 and CDR2: SGDLS, YYNGEE. CDR3: CASSVSSQGGEKLFF. CDR3 bases: TGTGCCAGCAGCGTAAGCTCTCAGGGTGGTGAAAAACTGTTTTTT.

This clone was detected only once. The CDR3 nucleotides are TGTGCCAGCAGCTTAGGGCACAATGAGCAGTTCTTC. The encoded protein is CASSLGHNEQFF. The rearrangement joins TRBV7-2 to TRBJ2-1; D remains ambiguous. Germline CDR1 reads SGHTA; CDR2 reads FQGNSA. Trimming left V 1 base short and J 5 bases short, with 3 bases between. This CDR3 has 12 amino acids.

The DNA of the CDR3 is TGTGCCAGCAGCGAGTCCGGGACAATAGCCGAGCAGTACTTC. Protein sequence: CASSESGTIAEQYF. V is TRBV5-6 and J is TRBJ2-7; D is possibly TRBD1 (6 bases). V was shortened by 4 bases and J by 6 bases, with 17 bases between the two germline ends. Germline V gives CDR1 SGHDT, CDR2 YYEEEE. This CDR3 has 14 amino acids.

This rearrangement joins TRBV19 to TRBJ1-2; 8 positions agree with TRBD1. The V segment lost 3 bases and the J segment 6 bases; nucleotides outside the gene matches: 6. The CDR3 has 14 amino acids. Per the germline V gene, CDR1 is LNHDA and CDR2 is SQIVND (reference sequence). DNA for the CDR3: TGTGCCAGTAGTATTCAGGACAGGGCTAATGGCTACACCTTC. It codes for CASSIQDRANGYTF.

The chain joins TRBV7-9 to TRBJ1-1, with 11 nucleotides matching TRBD1. Unmatched junction bases numbered 10, after V lost 1 base and J lost 3 bases. Germline V gene data show CDR1 as SEHNR and CDR2 as FQNEAQ (reference sequence). The CDR3 has 18 amino acids. CDR3 sequence reads: CASSLGTGGVGIDTEAFF. In nucleotides, the CDR3 is TGTGCCAGCAGCTTAGGGACAGGGGGCGTGGGAATCGACACTGAAGCTTTCTTT.

V gene TRBV5-6 combines with J gene TRBJ2-1, with TRBD1 matching 8 bases. The germline V gene has CDR1 SGHDT and CDR2 YYEEEE. The trim removed 5 bases at V and 0 bases at J, leaving 4 bases unmatched. This CDR3 is 15 amino acids long. The DNA of the CDR3 is TGTGCCAGCAGTCGGACAGGGCCCTCCTACAATGAGCAGTTCTTC. Protein sequence: CASSRTGPSYNEQFF.

The rearrangement uses TRBV28 and TRBJ1-1; TRBD1 aligns across 8 bases. Trimming at V came to 6 bases and at J to 11 bases, leaving 11 bases not matched to a gene. Germline CDR1 and CDR2: MDHEN and SYDVKM. This CDR3 is built from 13 residues. The CDR3, as DNA: TGTGCCAGCAGATCGACAGGGGAGGTCGCGGCTTTCTTT. It codes for CASRSTGEVAAFF. The variable domain in full, with the rest retrieved from reference TRBV28 and TRBJ1-1, is DVKVTQSSRYLVKRTGEKVFLECVQDMDHENMFWYRQDPGLGLRLIYFSYDVKMKEKGDIPEGYSVSREKKERFSLILESASTNQTSMYLCASRSTGEVAAFFGQGTRLTVV.